Presented here are 2 T cell receptor beta chains from one specimen sequenced in a study of T cells in women clearing cervical HPV infection. Libraries were prepared by immunoSEQ multiplex PCR; TCRdb keeps only in-frame clonotypes and omits some of them. This sample's table reports tens of thousands of clones. Sequenced input: blood buffy coat. The source is a woman between 18 and 69 years old with a cervical HPV16 infection that either progressed to CIN3+ or cleared (not recorded which).

Remarks on this clone: The read ends 3 residues before the CDR3 terminus; that terminus is restored from the germline J gene. This chain joins TRBV5-4 and TRBJ1-2; D uncertain. Germline-derived CDR1 and CDR2 are SGHNT and YYREEE (reference sequence). V gave up 3 bases and J gave up 2 bases, with 14 bases separating them. The CDR3 totals 15 residues. The covered CDR3 bases are TGTGCCAGCAGCTCTCGACGGCTAGAAAACTATGGC. Residues: CASSSRRLENYG. In full, the CDR3 reads CASSSRRLENYGYTF.

On this clone itself: The sequenced fragment ends 3 residues before the CDR3 boundary, so the rest is inferred from the germline J gene. The rearrangement links TRBV5-1 to TRBJ2-2, with D perhaps TRBD1 (6 bases). Germline V gene sequence: CDR1 SGHRS, CDR2 YFSETQ. V was cut by 9 bases and J by 4 bases, with 13 bases left in between. This CDR3 is 13 amino acids long. The CDR3: CATGDTPTGELFF. CDR3 DNA (partial): TGCGCCACCGGGGACACTCCCACCGGGGAG.